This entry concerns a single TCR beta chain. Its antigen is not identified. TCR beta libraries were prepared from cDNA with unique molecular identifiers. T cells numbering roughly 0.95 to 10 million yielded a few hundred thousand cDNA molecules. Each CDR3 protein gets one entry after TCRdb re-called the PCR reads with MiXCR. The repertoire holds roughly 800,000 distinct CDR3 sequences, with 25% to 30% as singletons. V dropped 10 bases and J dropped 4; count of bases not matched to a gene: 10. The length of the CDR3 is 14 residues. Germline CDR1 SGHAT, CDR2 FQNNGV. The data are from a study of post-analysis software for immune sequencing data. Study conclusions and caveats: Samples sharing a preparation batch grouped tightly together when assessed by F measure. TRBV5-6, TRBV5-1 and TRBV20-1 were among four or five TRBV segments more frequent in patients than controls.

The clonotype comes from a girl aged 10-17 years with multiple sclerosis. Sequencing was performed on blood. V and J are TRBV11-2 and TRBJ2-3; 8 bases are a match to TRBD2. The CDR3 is CATSSGGEADTQYF. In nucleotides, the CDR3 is TGTGCCACCTCCTCGGGGGGGGAGGCAGATACGCAGTATTTT.